This T cell receptor (beta chain) was obtained from a study of blood T cell repertoires in COVID-19. At the level of the study: Researchers got acute and convalescent COVID-19 samples from the United States, Italy and Spain. PBMCs, B-cell-depleted T cells, or T cells provided the cDNA or gDNA that made up the material.

V was cut by 4 bases and J by 0 bases, with 9 bases left in between. CDR3 length: 14 amino acids. Germline CDR1 and CDR2: SGHRS and YFSETQ. As processed by the authors: Estimated nucleated cell counts came from reference gene primer amplification. Some clones are missing from TCRdb's copy, which holds only in-frame ones; the method was immunoSEQ multiplex PCR. V, J and clone size were drawn from that table, and D and trimming were deduced from the DNA. The sample holds 70,000 to 80,000 clones, roughly 89% seen once. The TCR sequence derives from a woman aged 45-60 years with acute or convalescent COVID-19. The rearrangement uses TRBV5-1 and TRBJ2-3; D is possibly TRBD2 (6 bases). Sequencing used peripheral blood. The CDR3 bases are TGCGCCAGCAGCGATAGCGGAAGCACAGATACGCAGTATTTT. Its translation: CASSDSGSTDTQYF.